Listed below are T cell receptor beta chains from one sample, sequenced in a study of blood T cell repertoires in COVID-19. The protocol was immunoSEQ multiplex PCR, while the TCRdb copy is restricted to in-frame clones and leaves out a portion. The data contain around 330,000 clones, 89% of them singletons. Input material: PBMCs or T cells enriched from blood (not recorded which). These receptors all come from a middle-aged woman who had recovered from COVID-19. Both conserved end residues are part of each CDR3. Size values are once, few and many counts, or a class for expanded clones, and some rows have none.

TRBV18,.,TRBJ1-6,CASSPELSDSPLHF
TRBV6-2/TRBV6-3,.,TRBJ2-7,CASSYPGGVLPYEQYF
TRBV2,.,TRBJ2-3,CASSYSGTSGTDTQYF
TRBV28,.,TRBJ2-2,CASSTGTSNTGELFF
TRBV4-1,.,TRBJ2-7,CASSRQWDTNEQYF
TRBV19,.,TRBJ1-4,CASSFRTGGNEKLFF
TRBV7-9,.,TRBJ1-4,CASSDRDANEKLFF
TRBV19,.,TRBJ2-1,CASSIGGGQAPWNEQFF
TRBV6-5,.,TRBJ2-5,CASSYAGTEETQYF
TRBV5-8,.,TRBJ2-7,CASSSGFPLEQYF
TRBV5-1,.,TRBJ1-4,CASSLSGYSEKLFF
TRBV15,.,TRBJ1-5,CATTPRGGQGEIGSQPQHF
TRBV5-1,.,TRBJ2-5,CASGQEQETQYF
TRBV9,.,TRBJ2-1,CASSGSGIGASANVNEQFF
TRBV6-5,once,TRBJ2-7,CASSYSIGEQYF
TRBV7-3,.,TRBJ1-1,CASSLGTGGGNTEAFF
TRBV25-1,.,TRBJ2-5,CASNDGGLRETQYF
TRBV19,.,TRBJ2-5,CASSIGTSGQETQYF
TRBV9,.,TRBJ2-5,CASSGTGAAQETQYF
TRBV7-2,.,TRBJ2-5,CASSAREGETQYF
TRBV28,.,TRBJ2-1,CASSPPTSGRAYEQFF
TRBV29-1,.,TRBJ2-7,CSVAYSGTRSYEQYF
TRBV27,.,TRBJ1-2,CASRDSDRNYGYTF
TRBV7-3,.,TRBJ2-1,CASSLTAGTAPHVFF
TRBV7-6,few,TRBJ2-6,CASSPYSPLAGSPPGANVLTF
TRBV11-2,.,TRBJ1-4,CASSPLRGSANEKLFF
TRBV7-6,once,TRBJ2-7,CASSTRQGSYEQYF
TRBV7-8,once,TRBJ2-6,CASKHGYSGANVLTF
TRBV25-1,.,TRBJ1-4,CASSETRGATNEKLFF
TRBV5-4,.,TRBJ2-7,CASSQDSIYEQYF
TRBV30,.,TRBJ2-7,CAWSGSSGAYEQYF
TRBV11-2,.,TRBJ2-1,CASSSGLVIRDEQFF
TRBV5-8,.,TRBJ1-1,CASSLVRGQGAFF
TRBV19,medium-sized,TRBJ1-1,CASSTTGFTEAFF
TRBV5-1,.,TRBJ2-7,CASSFGAGASGEQYF
TRBV6-5,.,TRBJ2-3,CASSNPGLAGYTQYF
TRBV7-2,.,TRBJ2-1,CASSIGLAGYNEQFF
TRBV28,.,TRBJ1-6,CASSSGQTNNSPLHF
TRBV5-6,once,TRBJ1-6,CASSLSHSPLHF
TRBV18,.,TRBJ2-5,CASSPYPHQETQYF
TRBV5-1,.,TRBJ2-6,CASSTRGPVSGANVLTF
TRBV20-1,.,TRBJ2-1,CSASLAGGYNEQFF
TRBV28,.,TRBJ2-1,CASSLGLSRYEQFF
TRBV30,.,TRBJ1-1,CAFLDRGYTEAFF
TRBV28,.,TRBJ1-2,CASSSQGWNYGYTF
TRBV7-9,.,TRBJ1-1,CASSLRAIGTEAFF
TRBV2,.,TRBJ2-4,CASSELTSGGPRNIQYF
TRBV6-5,.,TRBJ2-1,CASRDWSSYNEQFF
TRBV27,.,TRBJ1-4,CASSQQGAGFDEKLFF
TRBV5-8,.,TRBJ1-5,CASSRSQPQHF
TRBV27,.,TRBJ1-6,CASSAAFATGSSYNSPLHF
TRBV28,.,TRBJ1-1,CASSTIYLGTPNTEAFF
TRBV27,.,TRBJ2-7,CATSGKDSYEQYF
TRBV11-3,.,TRBJ1-4,CASTKTGGEKLFF